These 8 T cell receptor beta chains came from one sample sequenced in a study of cytomegalovirus exposure and HLA in healthy donors. This PCR relied on a set of 60 Vbeta primers and 13 Jbeta primers. TCRdb keeps only in-frame clones here, not all; method: immunoSEQ multiplex PCR. The repertoire holds 160,000 or so clones, with over 70% as singletons. Sequencing used PBMCs. Receptors were obtained from a man aged 50-60 years in good health and CMV-seropositive.

The rearrangement links TRBV7-3 to TRBJ2-1; possibly TRBD1 for D (7 bases). The V end was cut by 5 bases, the J end by 9 bases, with 17 bases between. From germline, CDR1 is SGHTA and CDR2 FQGTGA. The CDR3 sequence is 14 residues long. The CDR3 here is CASSPTGRLGEQFF. As DNA, the CDR3 is TGTGCCAGCAGCCCGACAGGGAGGTTGGGTGAGCAGTTCTTC.

The J gene is TRBJ1-5, the V gene TRBV9; possibly TRBD1 for D (6 bases). There are 16 residues in the CDR3. Germline CDR1 SGDLS, CDR2 YYNGEE. The ends were cut back, 4 bases at V and 3 bases at J, with 17 bases in the middle. CDR3 DNA: TGTGCCAGCAGCCCCTCCGGGGACACTATCAATCAGCCCCAGCATTTT. This gives the protein CASSPSGDTINQPQHF.

The chain links TRBV7-2 to TRBJ1-4, with D uncertain. Germline CDR1 is SGHTA and CDR2 is FQGNSA. The CDR3 spans 14 residues. The germline V and J ends were trimmed by 5 bases and 4 bases, with 11 bases remaining between them. CDR3 region: CASSPRSGNEKLFF. CDR3 DNA sequence: TGTGCCAGCAGCCCCAGGTCCGGTAATGAAAAACTGTTTTTT.

The gene calls are TRBV5-5 and TRBJ1-1; tentative D call: TRBD1 (5 bases). The CDR3 loop spans 13 amino acids. Germline V gene sequence: CDR1 SGHKS, CDR2 YYEKEE (reference sequence). Trimming took off 2 bases at V and 1 base at J, with 6 bases between the two ends. The CDR3 DNA follows: TGTGCCAGCAGCTTTCAGGGGAACACTGAAGCTTTCTTT. Protein: CASSFQGNTEAFF.

The chain carries TRBV19 and TRBJ2-2; no definite D call. Germline loops: CDR1 LNHDA, CDR2 SQIVND (reference sequence). Trimming removed 9 bases at V and 3 bases at J, with 11 bases between. This CDR3 spans 13 amino acids. CDR3 DNA sequence: TGTGCCAGCACCAACTCGTACACCGGGGAGCTGTTTTTT. This encodes CASTNSYTGELFF.

V usage is TRBV28 and J usage is TRBJ1-1, with D uncertain. The CDR3 has 14 amino acids. The germline V gene has CDR1 MDHEN and CDR2 SYDVKM. Trimming pared 1 base from V and 5 bases from J, leaving 11 bases between. The CDR3 nucleotides read TGTGCCAGCAGTTTATTCGTCGAGGGAACTGAAGCTTTCTTT. Its protein is CASSLFVEGTEAFF.

This rearrangement joins TRBV28 to TRBJ1-5; D might be TRBD1 (5 bases). This CDR3 is built from 17 residues. V was cut by 7 bases and J by 0 bases, with 19 bases left in between. CDR1 MDHEN and CDR2 SYDVKM come from the germline V gene. CDR3 amino acids: CASIWGVGQSSNQPQHF. DNA of the CDR3: TGTGCCAGCATTTGGGGGGTTGGGCAGTCTAGCAATCAGCCCCAGCATTTT.

The V call is TRBV2, the J call TRBJ1-2; D gene unclear. Deletions cut 3 bases from V and 1 base from J, with 3 bases between. The germline V gene encodes CDR1 SNHLY and CDR2 FYNNEI. The CDR3 has 12 amino acids. CDR3 protein: CASSDLNYGYTF. CDR3 in DNA: TGTGCCAGCAGTGACCTTAACTATGGCTACACCTTC.